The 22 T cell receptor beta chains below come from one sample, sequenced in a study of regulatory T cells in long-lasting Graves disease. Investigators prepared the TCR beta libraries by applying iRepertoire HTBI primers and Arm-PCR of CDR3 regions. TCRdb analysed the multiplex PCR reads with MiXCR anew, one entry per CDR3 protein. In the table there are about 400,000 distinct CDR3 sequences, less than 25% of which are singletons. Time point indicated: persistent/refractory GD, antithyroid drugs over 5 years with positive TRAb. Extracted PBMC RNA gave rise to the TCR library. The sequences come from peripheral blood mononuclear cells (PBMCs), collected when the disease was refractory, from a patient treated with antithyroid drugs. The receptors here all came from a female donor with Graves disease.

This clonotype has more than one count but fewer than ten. The CDR3 sequence: CAWTAMGQPNEKLFF. In DNA form, the CDR3 reads TGTGCCTGGACCGCCATGGGACAACCTAATGAAAAACTGTTTTTT. The J gene is TRBJ1-4, the V gene TRBV30; TRBD1 is a possible D gene (6 bases). Trimming stripped 4 bases from V and 3 bases from J, with 15 bases between. The germline V gene has CDR1 GTSNPN and CDR2 SVGIG (reference sequence). The CDR3 has 15 residues.

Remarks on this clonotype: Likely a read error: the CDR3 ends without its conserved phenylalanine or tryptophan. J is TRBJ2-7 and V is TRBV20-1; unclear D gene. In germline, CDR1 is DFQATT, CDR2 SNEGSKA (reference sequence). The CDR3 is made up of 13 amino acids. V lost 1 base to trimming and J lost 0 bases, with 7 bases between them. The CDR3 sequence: CSARGTPSYEQYL. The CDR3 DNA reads TGCAGTGCTAGAGGGACCCCCTCCTACGAGCAGTACCTC.

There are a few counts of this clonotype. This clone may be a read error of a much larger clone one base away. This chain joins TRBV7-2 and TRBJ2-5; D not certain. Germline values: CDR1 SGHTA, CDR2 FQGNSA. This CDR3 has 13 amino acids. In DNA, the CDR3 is TGTGCCAGCAGCCGAACATACCAAGAGGCCCAGTACTTC. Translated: CASSRTYQEAQYF.

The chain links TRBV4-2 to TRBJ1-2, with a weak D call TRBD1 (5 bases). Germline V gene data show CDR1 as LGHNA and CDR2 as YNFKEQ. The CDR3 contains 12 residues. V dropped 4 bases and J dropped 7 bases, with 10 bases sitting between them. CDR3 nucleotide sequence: TGTGCCAGCAGCCCCGGGGGACTTGGCTACACCTTC. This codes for CASSPGGLGYTF.

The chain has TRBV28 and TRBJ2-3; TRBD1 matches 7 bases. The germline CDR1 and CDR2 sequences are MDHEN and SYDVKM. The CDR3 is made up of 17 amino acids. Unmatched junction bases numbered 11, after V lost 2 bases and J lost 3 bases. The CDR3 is CASSLPATGIRTDTQYF. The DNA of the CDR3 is TGTGCCAGCAGTTTACCCGCGACAGGGATACGAACAGATACGCAGTATTTT.

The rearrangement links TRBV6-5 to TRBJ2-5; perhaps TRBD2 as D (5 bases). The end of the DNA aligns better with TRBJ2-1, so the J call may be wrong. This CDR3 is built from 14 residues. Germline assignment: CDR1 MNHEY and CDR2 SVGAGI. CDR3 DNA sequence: TGTGCCAGCAGTTACTCGCCTAGCACCAATGAGCAGTTCTTC. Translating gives CASSYSPSTNEQFF.

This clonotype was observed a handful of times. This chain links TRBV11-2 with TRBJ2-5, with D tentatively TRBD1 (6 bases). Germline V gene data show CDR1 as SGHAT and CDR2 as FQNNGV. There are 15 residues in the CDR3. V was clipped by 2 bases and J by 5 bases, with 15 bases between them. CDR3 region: CASSLQGTSGETQYF. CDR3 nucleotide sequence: TGTGCCAGCAGCTTACAGGGGACGAGTGGCGAGACCCAGTACTTC.

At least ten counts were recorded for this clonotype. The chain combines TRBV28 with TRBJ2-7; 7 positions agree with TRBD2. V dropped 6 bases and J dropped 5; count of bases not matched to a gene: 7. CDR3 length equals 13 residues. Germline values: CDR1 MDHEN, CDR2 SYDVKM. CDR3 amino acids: CASRGGINHEQYF. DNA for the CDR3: TGTGCCAGCAGGGGAGGGATTAATCACGAGCAGTACTTC.

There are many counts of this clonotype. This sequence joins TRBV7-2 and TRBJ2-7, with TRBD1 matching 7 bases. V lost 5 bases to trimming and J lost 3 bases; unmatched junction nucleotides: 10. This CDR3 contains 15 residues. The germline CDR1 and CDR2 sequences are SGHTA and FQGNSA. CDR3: CASSSYGTEFYEQYF. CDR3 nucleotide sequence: TGTGCCAGCAGCAGTTACGGGACAGAGTTCTACGAGCAGTACTTC.

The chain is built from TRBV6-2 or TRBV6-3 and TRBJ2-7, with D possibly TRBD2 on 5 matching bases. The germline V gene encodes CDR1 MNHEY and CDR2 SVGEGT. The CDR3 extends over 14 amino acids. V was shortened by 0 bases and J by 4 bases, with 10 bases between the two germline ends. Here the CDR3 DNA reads TGTGCCAGCAGTTACTCCAGGACTGAGTACGAGCAGTACTTC. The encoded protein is CASSYSRTEYEQYF.

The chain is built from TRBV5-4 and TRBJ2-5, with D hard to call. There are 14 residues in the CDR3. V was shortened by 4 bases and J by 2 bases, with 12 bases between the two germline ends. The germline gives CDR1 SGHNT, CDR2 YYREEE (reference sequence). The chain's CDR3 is CASSRENGQETQYF. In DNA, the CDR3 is TGTGCCAGCAGCCGCGAAAACGGGCAAGAGACCCAGTACTTC.

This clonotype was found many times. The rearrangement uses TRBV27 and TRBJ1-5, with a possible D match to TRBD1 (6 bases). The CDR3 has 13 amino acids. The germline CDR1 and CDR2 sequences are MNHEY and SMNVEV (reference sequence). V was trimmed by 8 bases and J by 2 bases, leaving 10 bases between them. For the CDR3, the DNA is TGTGCCAGCTATTACAGGGGCAATCAGCCCCAGCATTTT. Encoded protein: CASYYRGNQPQHF.

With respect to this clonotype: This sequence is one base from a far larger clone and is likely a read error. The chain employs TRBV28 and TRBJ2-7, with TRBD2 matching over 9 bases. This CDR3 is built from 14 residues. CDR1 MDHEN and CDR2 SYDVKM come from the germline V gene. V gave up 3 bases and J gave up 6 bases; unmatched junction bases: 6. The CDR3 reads CASSFRTSGCEQYF. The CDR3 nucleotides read TGTGCCAGCAGTTTTCGCACTAGCGGGTGCGAGCAGTACTTC.

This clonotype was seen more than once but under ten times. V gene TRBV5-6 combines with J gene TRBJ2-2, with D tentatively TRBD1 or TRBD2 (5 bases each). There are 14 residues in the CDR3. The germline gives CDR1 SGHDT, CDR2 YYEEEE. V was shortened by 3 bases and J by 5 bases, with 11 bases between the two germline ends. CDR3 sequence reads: CASSSGAITGELFF. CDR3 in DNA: TGTGCCAGCAGCTCCGGGGCAATTACCGGGGAGCTGTTTTTT. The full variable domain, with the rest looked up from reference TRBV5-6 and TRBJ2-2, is DAGVTQSPTHLIKTRGQQVTLRCSPKSGHDTVSWYQQALGQGPQFIFQYYEEEERQRGNFPDRFSGHQFPNYSSELNVNALLLGDSALYLCASSSGAITGELFFGEGSRLTVL.

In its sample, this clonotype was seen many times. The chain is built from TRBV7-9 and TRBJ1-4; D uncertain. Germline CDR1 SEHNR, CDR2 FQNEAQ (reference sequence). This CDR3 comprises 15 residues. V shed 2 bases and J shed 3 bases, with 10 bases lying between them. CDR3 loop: CASSLRQTANEKLFF. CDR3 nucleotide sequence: TGTGCCAGCAGCTTACGGCAGACGGCTAATGAAAAACTGTTTTTT. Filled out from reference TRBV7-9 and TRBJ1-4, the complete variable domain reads DTGVSQNPRHKITKRGQNVTFRCDPISEHNRLYWYRQTLGQGPEFLTYFQNEAQLEKSRLLSDRFSAERPKGSFSTLEIQRTEQGDSAMYLCASSLRQTANEKLFFGSGTQLSVL.

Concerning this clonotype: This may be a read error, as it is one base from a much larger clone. DNA for the CDR3: TGTGCCAGCAGCTTAGGCTCGCAGGGGGCAGAGACCCAGTACTTC. Amino acids: CASSLGSQGAETQYF. This chain joins TRBV7-3 and TRBJ2-5; TRBD1 matches at 8 bases. The CDR3 sequence is 15 residues long. The junction had 6 bases not matched to a gene; V was cut back by 2 bases and J by 4 bases. Per germline, CDR1 SGHTA and CDR2 FQGTGA.

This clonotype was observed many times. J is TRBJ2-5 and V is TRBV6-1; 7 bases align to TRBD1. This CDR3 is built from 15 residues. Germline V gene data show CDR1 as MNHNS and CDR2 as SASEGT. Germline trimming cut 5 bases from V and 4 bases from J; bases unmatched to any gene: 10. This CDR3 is CASSQRTGGRETQYF. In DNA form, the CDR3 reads TGTGCCAGCAGTCAACGGACAGGAGGTCGAGAGACCCAGTACTTC.

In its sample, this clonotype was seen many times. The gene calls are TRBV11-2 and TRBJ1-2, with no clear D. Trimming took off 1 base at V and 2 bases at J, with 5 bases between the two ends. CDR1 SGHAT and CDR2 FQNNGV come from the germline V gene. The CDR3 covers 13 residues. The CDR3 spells CASSLGVNYGYTF. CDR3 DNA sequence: TGTGCCAGCAGCTTAGGGGTAAACTATGGCTACACCTTC.

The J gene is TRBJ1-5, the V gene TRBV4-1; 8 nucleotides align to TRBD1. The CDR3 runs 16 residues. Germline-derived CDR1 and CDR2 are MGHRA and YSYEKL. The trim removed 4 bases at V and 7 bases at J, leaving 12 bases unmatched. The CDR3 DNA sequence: TGCGCCAGCAGCCTGGAGATAGGACAGGGCGGACAGCCCCAGCATTTT. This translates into CASSLEIGQGGQPQHF.

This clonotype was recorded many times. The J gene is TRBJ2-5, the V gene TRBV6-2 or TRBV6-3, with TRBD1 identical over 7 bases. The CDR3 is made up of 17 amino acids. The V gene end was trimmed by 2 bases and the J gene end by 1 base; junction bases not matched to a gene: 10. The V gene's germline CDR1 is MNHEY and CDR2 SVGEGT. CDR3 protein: CASSYGLGHRGQETQYF. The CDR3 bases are TGTGCCAGCAGTTACGGCTTGGGACACAGGGGCCAAGAGACCCAGTACTTC.

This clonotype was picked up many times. The CDR3 loop reads CASSLWVNTEAFF. In DNA form, the CDR3 reads TGTGCCAGCAGCTTATGGGTGAACACTGAAGCTTTCTTT. V gene TRBV7-9 combines with J gene TRBJ1-1; D is unresolved. Germline V gene lookup returns CDR1 SEHNR and CDR2 FQNEAQ (reference sequence). The V end was cut by 2 bases, the J end by 0 bases, with 4 bases between. The CDR3 spans 13 residues.

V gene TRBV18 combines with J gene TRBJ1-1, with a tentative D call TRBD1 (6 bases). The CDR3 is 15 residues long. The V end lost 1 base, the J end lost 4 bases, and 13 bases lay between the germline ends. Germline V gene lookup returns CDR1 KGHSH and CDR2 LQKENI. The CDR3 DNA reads TGTGCCAGCTCACCACGAAAGGGGGGTAGCACTGAAGCTTTCTTT. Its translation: CASSPRKGGSTEAFF.